Listed here are 16 T cell receptor beta chains from one sample, sequenced in a study of neurological immune-mediated disorders. TCRdb re-called the 5' RACE reads with MiXCR, one entry per CDR3 protein. This table holds 45,000 to 50,000 distinct CDR3 sequences, roughly 4% found once. Sequences were obtained from PBMCs. The receptors were sampled from a woman aged 55-75 years with multiple sclerosis.

This clonotype occurred a few times. The junction departs from the called germline gene at one end, perhaps through a read error. The V call is TRBV7-2, the J call TRBJ2-1; a possible D gene is TRBD2 (6 bases). Germline V gene data show CDR1 as SGHTA and CDR2 as FQGNSA. This CDR3 contains 18 residues. CDR3 sequence (DNA): TGTGCCAGTAGCTCCGGAGGGGTCCCTCCTCGGCCGCGGAATGAGCAGTTCTTC. Encoded protein: CASSSGGVPPRPRNEQFF. Full variable domain (outside the CDR3, taken from reference TRBV7-2 and TRBJ2-1): GAGVSQSPSNKVTEKGKDVELRCDPISGHTALYWYRQSLGQGLEFLIYFQGNSAPDKSGLPSDRFSAERTGGSVSTLTIQRTQQEDSAVYLCASSSGGVPPRPRNEQFFGPGTRLTVL.

This clonotype came up many times. V and J are TRBV6-2 or TRBV6-3 and TRBJ1-5; D unclear. The CDR3 contains 12 residues. The V end lost 1 base, the J end lost 10 bases, and 8 bases lay between the germline ends. Germline loops: CDR1 MNHEY, CDR2 SVGEGT. The CDR3 reads CASSYLLEPQHF. The CDR3 DNA reads TGTGCCAGCAGTTACTTGTTGGAACCCCAGCATTTT.

By share, this clonotype counts as medium-sized. The V call is TRBV4-3, the J call TRBJ2-4; TRBD2 might be the D (7 bases). The CDR3 has 15 amino acids. The germline gives CDR1 LGHNA, CDR2 YSLEER. The V and J ends lost 0 bases and 6 bases respectively, with 12 bases between them. CDR3 residues: CASSQEEGGVNIQYF. The CDR3 bases are TGCGCCAGCAGCCAAGAGGAGGGGGGGGTAAACATTCAGTACTTC.

The CDR3 spells CASSFYDRETQYF. CDR3 nucleotides: TGTGCCAGCAGCTTTTACGACCGTGAGACCCAGTACTTC. This rearrangement joins TRBV7-2 to TRBJ2-5; D not resolved. Trimming stripped 3 bases from V and 5 bases from J, with 10 bases between. Germline values: CDR1 SGHTA, CDR2 FQGNSA. The CDR3 runs 13 residues.

The chain is built from TRBV20-1 and TRBJ2-5; TRBD1 agrees at 9 bases. This CDR3 spans 13 amino acids. The V gene's germline CDR1 is DFQATT and CDR2 SNEGSKA (reference sequence). The V segment lost 6 bases and the J segment 8 bases; nucleotides outside the gene matches: 10. CDR3 sequence: CSASRTGDLTQYF. Here the CDR3 DNA reads TGCAGTGCATCTCGGACAGGGGACTTAACCCAGTACTTC.

This clonotype turned up a few times. The V call is TRBV5-1, the J call TRBJ2-1; 9 bases line up with TRBD1. The J segment lost 8 bases and the V segment lost 5 bases, leaving 8 bases of the junction unmatched. The germline V gene encodes CDR1 SGHRS and CDR2 YFSETQ. The CDR3 is 14 residues long. The CDR3 DNA is TGCGCCAGCAGTTCCGGGACAGGGAGAGATGAGCAGTTCTTC. It is translated as CASSSGTGRDEQFF.

In this sample, this clonotype turned up many times. This rearrangement joins TRBV29-1 to TRBJ1-1; weak D call: TRBD1 (5 bases). The CDR3 runs 14 residues. CDR1 SQVTM and CDR2 ANQGSEA come from the germline V gene. Trimming left V 7 bases short and J 2 bases short, with 17 bases between. For the CDR3, the DNA is TGCAGCGCCCGCCCCGGGACCTCCAACACTGAAGCTTTCTTT. Translation: CSARPGTSNTEAFF.

The rearrangement links TRBV7-2 to TRBJ1-1, with 12 bases fitting TRBD1. Trimming cost V 7 bases and J 4 bases; bases outside gene matches: 16. Germline-derived CDR1 and CDR2 are SGHTA and FQGNSA. This CDR3 has 18 amino acids. This CDR3 is CASTIQGGQGALGTEAFF. CDR3 sequence (DNA): TGTGCCAGCACCATACAGGGGGGACAGGGGGCGCTTGGCACTGAAGCTTTCTTT.

The sample holds many counts of this clonotype. J is TRBJ2-1 and V is TRBV18, with 8 nucleotides matching TRBD2. V lost 2 bases to trimming and J lost 6 bases; unmatched junction nucleotides: 3. Germline V lookup: CDR1 KGHSH, CDR2 LQKENI. The CDR3 extends over 14 amino acids. CDR3 residues: CASSPYLAGNEQFF. The CDR3 DNA is TGTGCCAGCTCACCATATCTAGCGGGCAATGAGCAGTTCTTC.

CDR3 residues: CASSTNLGTEAFF. CDR3 bases: TGTGCCAGTAGTACTAACCTCGGCACTGAAGCTTTCTTT. The J gene is TRBJ1-1, the V gene TRBV19; D gene uncertain. Germline CDR1 and CDR2: LNHDA and SQIVND (reference sequence). This CDR3 is 13 amino acids long. Trimming left V 4 bases short and J 4 bases short, with 10 bases between. Using reference TRBV19 and TRBJ1-1 for the parts outside the CDR3, the full variable domain is DGGITQSPKYLFRKEGQNVTLSCEQNLNHDAMYWYRQDPGQGLRLIYYSQIVNDFQKGDIAEGYSVSREKKESFPLTVTSAQKNPTAFYLCASSTNLGTEAFFGQGTRLTVV.

This clonotype was seen many times. The J gene is TRBJ2-2, the V gene TRBV12-3 or TRBV12-4; D gene unclear. Trimming stripped 4 bases from V and 5 bases from J, with 8 bases between. CDR3 length: 13 residues. CDR3 sequence reads: CASSWGQTGELFF. CDR3 bases: TGTGCCAGCAGTTGGGGTCAGACCGGGGAGCTGTTTTTT.

The chain has TRBV7-2 and TRBJ2-3; D is possibly TRBD1 (5 bases). Trimming left V 5 bases short and J 6 bases short, with 15 bases between. Germline CDR1 is SGHTA and CDR2 is FQGNSA. The CDR3 runs to 14 residues. As DNA, the CDR3 is TGTGCCAGCAGCCCCTTAGTTTCAGGGGATACGCAGTATTTT. Its protein product is CASSPLVSGDTQYF.

This clonotype turned up a few times. The chain carries TRBV5-1 and TRBJ2-7; tentatively, D is TRBD2 (6 bases). V lost 0 bases, J lost 2 bases, and 12 bases lay in between. From germline, CDR1 is SGHRS and CDR2 YFSETQ. This CDR3 is 15 amino acids long. CDR3 nucleotides: TGCGCCAGCAGCTTGGACCGGGGGATAGCCTACGAGCAGTACTTC. Its protein product is CASSLDRGIAYEQYF.

Ten or more counts support this clonotype. CDR3 bases: TGCAGTGCTAGACCTCTAGCGGGAGTCTCAGATACGCAGTATTTT. This codes for CSARPLAGVSDTQYF. This chain uses TRBV20-1 with TRBJ2-3; 10 bases are a match to TRBD2. The CDR3 is 15 residues long. Unmatched junction bases numbered 6, after V lost 2 bases and J lost 4 bases. Germline V gene lookup returns CDR1 DFQATT and CDR2 SNEGSKA (reference sequence).

Within the sample, this clonotype is medium-sized. The genes are TRBV5-1 and TRBJ2-5, with D perhaps TRBD2 (6 bases). Trimming took off 1 base at V and 4 bases at J, with 8 bases between the two ends. The CDR3 spans 13 residues. Germline V gene sequence: CDR1 SGHRS, CDR2 YFSETQ. The CDR3, as DNA: TGCGCCAGCAGCTTGAACGGGGGAGAGACCCAGTACTTC. Translated: CASSLNGGETQYF.

In this sample, this clonotype turned up a few times. The chain employs TRBV20-1 and TRBJ2-1, with TRBD2 as a possible D gene (6 bases). V lost 1 base and J lost 5, with 15 bases in between. This CDR3 is built from 15 residues. CDR1 DFQATT and CDR2 SNEGSKA come from the germline V gene (reference sequence). The CDR3 DNA is TGCAGTGCTAGAGCTGTCGAGCGGGCGAACAATGAGCAGTTCTTC. Translation: CSARAVERANNEQFF.